The 19 T cell receptor beta chains in this list originate from one sample, sequenced in a study of T-cell reconstitution after alpha-beta-depleted transplantation in children. The library targeted TCRbeta and was prepared with unique molecular identifiers. TCRdb redid the calling of the PCR reads with MiXCR, one entry per CDR3 protein. The repertoire consists of a few hundred thousand distinct CDR3 sequences, with about 9.6% occurring once and the leading ten covering approximately 5.4%. Specimen: PBMCs from the stem cell graft donor, collected from the stem cell graft. These receptors came from a human donor who donated a stem cell graft to a child with SCID.

The chain employs TRBV6-5 and TRBJ2-3; the match to TRBD2 covers 8 bases. Germline V gene sequence: CDR1 MNHEY, CDR2 SVGAGI. The CDR3 loop spans 16 amino acids. Trimming cost V 2 bases and J 2 bases; bases outside gene matches: 6. The CDR3 region has the DNA TGTGCCAGCAGTTACGTCGCGGGGGGCTCCACAGATACGCAGTATTTT. Translating gives CASSYVAGGSTDTQYF.

This clonotype was counted a few times. The chain joins TRBV5-6 to TRBJ1-4; D uncertain. This CDR3 has 14 amino acids. V lost 2 bases and J 8 bases, leaving 13 bases between the germline ends. CDR1 is SGHDT, CDR2 YYEEEE, per germline. The CDR3: CASSFENRGEKLFF. The CDR3 DNA is TGTGCCAGCAGCTTTGAGAACAGAGGGGAAAAACTGTTTTTT.

This clonotype has at least ten counts. The chain uses TRBV7-2 and TRBJ2-7; 7 nucleotides agree with TRBD1. V lost 2 bases and J lost 5; bases outside the gene matches: 9. Germline V gene data show CDR1 as SGHTA and CDR2 as FQGNSA. The CDR3 is 15 amino acids. CDR3 amino acids: CASSLTSGGPHEQYF. CDR3 sequence (DNA): TGTGCCAGCAGCTTAACGTCAGGGGGACCTCACGAGCAGTACTTC.

J is TRBJ2-5 and V is TRBV20-1, with D maybe TRBD1 (6 bases). Germline V gene lookup returns CDR1 DFQATT and CDR2 SNEGSKA (reference sequence). This CDR3 is built from 16 residues. The CDR3 bases are TGCAGCTTCTGGGGCCGGGCAGGGGAGTTCCAAGAGACCCAGTACTTC. This translates into CSFWGRAGEFQETQYF.

The chain uses TRBV5-5 and TRBJ1-6; no definite D call. Germline-derived CDR1 and CDR2 are SGHKS and YYEKEE (reference sequence). CDR3 length: 14 residues. Deletions cut 1 base from V and 8 bases from J, with 10 bases between. Here the CDR3 DNA reads TGTGCCAGCAGCTTGCCTATTACGGATTCACCCCTCCACTTT. The encoded protein is CASSLPITDSPLHF.

Many counts were recorded for this clonotype. The DNA of the CDR3 is TGTGCCAGCACCTTTTCTGGAGGGAACACTGAAGCTTTCTTT. Translating gives CASTFSGGNTEAFF. This sequence joins TRBV27 and TRBJ1-1, with D unclear. Germline lookup yields CDR1 MNHEY and CDR2 SMNVEV (reference sequence). Trimming stripped 7 bases from V and 1 base from J, with 13 bases between. The CDR3 totals 14 residues.

This clonotype was detected only a few times. The rearrangement links TRBV20-1 to TRBJ1-1; a weak D match, TRBD1 (5 bases). This CDR3 contains 13 residues. Per germline, CDR1 DFQATT and CDR2 SNEGSKA (reference sequence). Trimming took 5 bases from V and 7 from J, leaving 17 bases between them. CDR3 region: CSALGRGGIEAFF. CDR3 nucleotides: TGCAGTGCTCTGGGGCGCGGGGGTATTGAAGCTTTCTTT.

This clonotype was counted ten times or more. The rearrangement uses TRBV5-1 and TRBJ1-1, with a possible D match to TRBD1 (6 bases). The CDR3 is 17 residues long. The germline CDR1 and CDR2 sequences are SGHRS and YFSETQ. Trimming stripped 5 bases from V and 3 bases from J, with 23 bases between. The CDR3 sequence: CASSNQGKTLKDTEAFF. DNA for the CDR3: TGCGCCAGCAGTAATCAGGGGAAAACTCTAAAGGACACTGAAGCTTTCTTT.

V usage is TRBV7-8 and J usage is TRBJ1-1; 9 nucleotides line up with TRBD1. CDR1 SGHVS and CDR2 FQNEAQ come from the germline V gene. The V segment lost 1 base and the J segment 7 bases; nucleotides outside the gene matches: 4. This CDR3 is 14 amino acids long. The CDR3: CASSLVMTGGEAFF. The CDR3 DNA reads as TGTGCCAGCAGCTTAGTAATGACAGGGGGTGAAGCTTTCTTT.

The sample holds many counts of this clonotype. The gene calls are TRBV20-1 and TRBJ1-5; no clear D. The length of the CDR3 is 13 residues. CDR1 is DFQATT, CDR2 SNEGSKA, per germline (reference sequence). The V gene lost 1 base and the J gene lost 7 bases, with 11 bases spanning the gap. The CDR3 protein is CSARGPFGQPQHF. CDR3 coding DNA: TGCAGTGCTAGAGGCCCCTTCGGACAGCCCCAGCATTTT.

This clonotype was seen at least ten times. The chain joins TRBV7-9 to TRBJ2-7, with TRBD1 identical over 9 bases. V dropped 3 bases and J dropped 7; count of bases not matched to a gene: 7. From germline, CDR1 is SEHNR and CDR2 FQNEAQ (reference sequence). This CDR3 is built from 14 residues. The CDR3 region is CASSFDRGAGEQYF. In nucleotides, the CDR3 is TGTGCCAGCAGCTTCGACAGGGGGGCTGGGGAGCAGTACTTC.

This clonotype was observed at least ten times. This rearrangement joins TRBV5-1 to TRBJ1-1; 7 bases line up with TRBD1. CDR3 size: 18 residues. With 0 bases clipped from V and 0 bases from J, the junction kept 11 bases outside the gene matches. In germline, CDR1 is SGHRS, CDR2 YFSETQ. The CDR3 loop reads CASSLDSRGGPMNTEAFF. CDR3 in DNA: TGCGCCAGCAGCTTGGATAGTAGAGGGGGCCCCATGAACACTGAAGCTTTCTTT. The full variable domain, rest sourced from reference TRBV5-1 and TRBJ1-1, is KAGVTQTPRYLIKTRGQQVTLSCSPISGHRSVSWYQQTPGQGLQFLFEYFSETQRNKGNFPGRFSGRQFSNSRSEMNVSTLELGDSALYLCASSLDSRGGPMNTEAFFGQGTRLTVV.

This clonotype was counted many times. This chain links TRBV12-3 or TRBV12-4 with TRBJ2-7, with unresolved D. The ends were cut back, 0 bases at V and 7 bases at J, with 10 bases in the middle. CDR3 length: 13 residues. This CDR3 reads CASSLALWGEQYF. As DNA, the CDR3 is TGTGCCAGCAGTTTAGCGCTGTGGGGAGAGCAGTACTTC.

The chain joins TRBV15 to TRBJ1-5, with D uncertain. The length of the CDR3 is 16 residues. Germline-derived CDR1 and CDR2 are LNHNV and YYDKDF (reference sequence). Trimming stripped 3 bases from V and 2 bases from J, with 14 bases between. The CDR3 protein is CATSSTLGLGNQPQHF. The CDR3 DNA follows: TGTGCCACCAGCAGTACGTTGGGTTTGGGCAATCAGCCCCAGCATTTT. Full variable domain (rest looked up from reference TRBV15 and TRBJ1-5): DAMVIQNPRYQVTQFGKPVTLSCSQTLNHNVMYWYQQKSSQAPKLLFHYYDKDFNNEADTPDNFQSRRPNTSFCFLDIRSPGLGDTAMYLCATSSTLGLGNQPQHFGDGTRLSIL.

This clonotype showed up many times. V and J are TRBV7-9 and TRBJ1-2; a possible D gene is TRBD1 (6 bases). This CDR3 region has 15 residues. V was pared by 4 bases and J by 4 bases, with 16 bases between. Germline-derived CDR1 and CDR2 are SEHNR and FQNEAQ (reference sequence). CDR3 sequence reads: CASSSLPGDSYGYTF. In DNA, the CDR3 is TGTGCCAGCAGCTCCCTCCCAGGGGATAGCTATGGCTACACCTTC.

This clonotype has ten or more counts. DNA of the CDR3: TGTGCCAGCAGCTTGGCCGGGCTCATTGACAGGGGCGAGGGCTACACCTTC. Its protein is CASSLAGLIDRGEGYTF. The J gene is TRBJ1-2, the V gene TRBV5-5; 8 nucleotides agree with TRBD1. CDR3 length: 17 residues. In germline, CDR1 is SGHKS, CDR2 YYEKEE (reference sequence). V trimming: 0 bases; J trimming: 8 bases; junction bases outside the gene matches: 15.

This clonotype appeared many times. The V gene is TRBV10-3, the J gene TRBJ1-2; a possible D gene is TRBD1 (6 bases). The germline V and J ends were trimmed by 0 bases and 0 bases, with 11 bases remaining between them. This CDR3 has 16 amino acids. Germline lookup yields CDR1 ENHRY and CDR2 SYGVKD. This CDR3 is CAISESGGAPNYGYTF. The CDR3 nucleotides are TGTGCCATCAGTGAGTCTGGGGGGGCGCCTAACTATGGCTACACCTTC.

Note on this clonotype: This could be a read error, since a much larger clone is one nucleotide away. The gene calls are TRBV4-1 and TRBJ1-6; D is unresolved. The CDR3 sequence is 16 residues long. Germline V gives CDR1 MGHRA, CDR2 YSYEKL. The CDR3 bases are TGCGCCAGCAGCCAAGGGGAAAGCTCCTATGATTCACCCCTCCACTTT. Translating it yields CASSQGESSYDSPLHF.

This clonotype occurred many times. This chain links TRBV20-1 with TRBJ2-1; possibly TRBD1 for D (6 bases). CDR3 length: 12 residues. The V end was cut by 8 bases, the J end by 4 bases, with 12 bases between. Germline V CDR1 and CDR2: DFQATT, SNEGSKA (reference sequence). CDR3 nucleotide sequence: TGCAGTAGGGGCAGGGGTTACAATGAGCAGTTCTTC. This encodes CSRGRGYNEQFF.